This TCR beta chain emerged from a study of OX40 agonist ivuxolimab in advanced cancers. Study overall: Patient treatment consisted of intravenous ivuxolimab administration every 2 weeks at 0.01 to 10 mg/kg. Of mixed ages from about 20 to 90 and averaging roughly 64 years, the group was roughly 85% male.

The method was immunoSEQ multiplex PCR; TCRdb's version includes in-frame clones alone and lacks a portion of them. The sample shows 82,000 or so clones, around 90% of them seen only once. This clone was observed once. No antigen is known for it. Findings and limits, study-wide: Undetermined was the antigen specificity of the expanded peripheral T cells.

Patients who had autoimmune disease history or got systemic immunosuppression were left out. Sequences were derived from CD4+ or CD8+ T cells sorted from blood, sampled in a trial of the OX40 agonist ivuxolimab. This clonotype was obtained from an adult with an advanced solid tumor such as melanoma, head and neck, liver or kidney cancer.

The CDR3 reads CSARSSDTQYF. CDR3 coding DNA: TGCAGTGCTCGAAGTTCAGATACGCAGTATTTT. The V gene is TRBV20-1, the J gene TRBJ2-3; D remains ambiguous. V was shortened by 5 bases and J by 4 bases, with 7 bases between the two germline ends. The length of the CDR3 is 11 residues. The germline CDR1 and CDR2 sequences are DFQATT and SNEGSKA (reference sequence).